These 11 T cell receptor beta chains were sequenced from one sample in a study of shared clonotypes between healthy human individuals. Libraries were prepared by immunoSEQ multiplex PCR; TCRdb keeps only in-frame clonotypes and omits some of them. The table shows roughly 1,000,000 clones, with roughly 74% occurring only once. Sequencing was done on a sample of memory CD4+ T cells from PBMCs. The subset denotes: CD45RA-negative fraction. These receptor sequences come from a man aged 18 to 35 in good health. Some clones in this sample may be carry-over from other donors' samples.

The gene calls are TRBV2 and TRBJ2-6, with D unclear. The germline V gene encodes CDR1 SNHLY and CDR2 FYNNEI. This CDR3 is built from 16 residues. Trimming removed 6 bases at V and 0 bases at J, with 12 bases between. CDR3 sequence reads: CASSPNLGSGANVLTF. The CDR3 DNA reads TGTGCCAGCAGCCCCAATTTGGGCTCTGGGGCCAACGTCCTGACTTTC.

The chain couples TRBV7-3 to TRBJ2-3, with 9 nucleotides matching TRBD2. CDR3 length equals 14 residues. The V gene end was trimmed by 5 bases and the J gene end by 6 bases; junction bases not matched to a gene: 6. Germline V gene data show CDR1 as SGHTA and CDR2 as FQGTGA. In DNA, the CDR3 is TGTGCCAGCAGCCAAGGGACTAGCCCCGATACGCAGTATTTT. Its translation is CASSQGTSPDTQYF.

V gene TRBV6-6 combines with J gene TRBJ2-7, with TRBD2 identical over 8 bases. Trimming removed 4 bases from V and 2 bases from J; junction bases left unmatched: 10. This CDR3 has 16 residues. The germline V gene has CDR1 MNHNY and CDR2 SVGAGI (reference sequence). CDR3 bases: TGTGCCAGCAGTTCCTCCGCGGGGGGCAGCGCCTACGAGCAGTACTTC. The encoded protein is CASSSSAGGSAYEQYF.

The chain recombines TRBV7-9 with TRBJ1-6; 8 nucleotides agree with TRBD1. Germline V CDR1 and CDR2: SEHNR, FQNEAQ (reference sequence). This CDR3 is 15 amino acids long. V shed 5 bases, J shed 9 bases, and the junction held 9 bases outside the gene matches. CDR3 nucleotide sequence: TGTGCCAGCAGCCCACAGGGGGTGGGGGGTTCACCCCTCCACTTT. Its translation is CASSPQGVGGSPLHF.

The chain joins TRBV2 to TRBJ2-1; possibly TRBD2 for D (6 bases). The V and J ends lost 8 bases and 0 bases respectively, with 29 bases between them. CDR3 length: 20 residues. Germline CDR1 reads SNHLY; CDR2 reads FYNNEI. Here the CDR3 DNA reads TGTGCCAGCGCATCACCCGGGACTCCATCGAGTGAGAGCTCCTACAATGAGCAGTTCTTC. It encodes CASASPGTPSSESSYNEQFF.

Here the CDR3 reads CASSSEAGGHFEQYF. For the CDR3, the DNA is TGTGCCAGCAGCTCGGAAGCGGGAGGACACTTCGAGCAGTACTTC. The chain uses TRBV7-2 and TRBJ2-7; 9 bases map to TRBD2. Germline-derived CDR1 and CDR2 are SGHTA and FQGNSA. V lost 4 bases to trimming and J lost 6 bases; unmatched junction nucleotides: 10. This CDR3 is 15 amino acids long.

As regards this clone: It may be a read error: a sequence one base away is much more abundant. Other DNA sequences in this specimen translate into the identical CDR3. The chain combines TRBV2 with TRBJ1-2; 12 bases fit TRBD1. CDR3 size: 15 residues. Germline CDR1 SNHLY, CDR2 FYNNEI. As DNA, the CDR3 is TGTGCCAGCAGGCGGGACAGGGGGCTCATCTATGGCTACACCTTT. This gives the protein CASRRDRGLIYGYTF.

Regarding this clone: Different DNA sequences within this sample yield the same CDR3. The J gene is TRBJ2-3, the V gene TRBV6-1; TRBD1 matches at 9 bases. CDR1 MNHNS and CDR2 SASEGT come from the germline V gene. Trimming removed 6 bases from V and 2 bases from J; junction bases left unmatched: 3. The CDR3 consists of 14 residues. CDR3 bases: TGTGCCAGCAGGGACAGGGGTCCCACAGATACGCAGTATTTT. It is translated as CASRDRGPTDTQYF.

The chain employs TRBV29-1 and TRBJ2-1; D gene unclear. The CDR3 contains 14 residues. Per germline, CDR1 SQVTM and CDR2 ANQGSEA. Trimming removed 7 bases from V and 0 bases from J, with 13 bases in between. In nucleotides, the CDR3 is TGCAGCGGGGCGCAAGGGAACTCCTACAATGAGCAGTTCTTC. Its translation is CSGAQGNSYNEQFF.

This clone was seen repeatedly, ten times or more. This rearrangement joins TRBV2 to TRBJ1-1; D not certain. The CDR3 has 14 residues. Germline V gives CDR1 SNHLY, CDR2 FYNNEI. V lost 6 bases, J lost 5 bases, and 16 bases lay in between. CDR3 protein: CASRGSADLTEAFF. CDR3 nucleotide sequence: TGTGCCAGCAGGGGTTCCGCAGACTTAACTGAAGCTTTCTTT.

The chain joins TRBV5-1 to TRBJ2-6, with D unclear. The CDR3 consists of 18 residues. Germline CDR1 reads SGHRS; CDR2 reads YFSETQ. Trimming left V 4 bases short and J 0 bases short, with 17 bases between. CDR3 in DNA: TGCGCCAGCAGCCCATCAATGTTTTTTAGCTCTGGGGCCAACGTCCTGACTTTC. As protein: CASSPSMFFSSGANVLTF.